These 16 T cell receptor beta chains were all obtained from the same sample, sequenced in a study of radiation and T cells in renal cell carcinoma. Indicated time point: baseline pretreatment blood. Regarding treatment: 15 Gy SBRT to primary tumor, nephrectomy 4 weeks later. This table comes from immunoSEQ multiplex PCR, and its TCRdb copy is limited to in-frame clones, with some not included. Of around 140,000 clones in the sample, roughly 85% were seen once. Here the sequenced sample was blood, taken from a patient whose treatment included radiotherapy and nephrectomy. The origin of the receptors is a woman in her forties or fifties with renal cell carcinoma.

The rearrangement links TRBV11-2 to TRBJ1-4; no clear D. Trimming pared 2 bases from V and 0 bases from J, leaving 7 bases between. From germline, CDR1 is SGHAT and CDR2 FQNNGV. The CDR3 length is 15 residues. The CDR3 nucleotides are TGTGCCAGCAGCTTACAGACAACAACTAATGAAAAACTGTTTTTT. It encodes CASSLQTTTNEKLFF.

The CDR3 here is CASSFRGEVDTEAFF. DNA for the CDR3: TGCGCCAGCAGCTTTAGAGGGGAGGTGGACACTGAAGCTTTCTTT. This chain links TRBV5-1 with TRBJ1-1, with a weak D call TRBD1 (5 bases). Trimming removed 2 bases from V and 3 bases from J, with 14 bases in between. The CDR3 loop spans 15 amino acids. Germline V CDR1 and CDR2: SGHRS, YFSETQ.

The chain carries TRBV5-1 and TRBJ2-7, with D possibly TRBD2 on 6 matching bases. CDR1 and CDR2 from the germline V gene are SGHRS and YFSETQ. The CDR3 runs to 16 residues. The V and J ends lost 2 bases and 3 bases respectively, with 18 bases between them. CDR3: CASSFSATRIYYEQYF. DNA for the CDR3: TGCGCCAGCAGCTTTTCAGCGACTAGGATTTACTACGAGCAGTACTTC.

This clone was counted between two and nine times. The V gene is TRBV6-6, the J gene TRBJ2-1, with unresolved D. The germline gives CDR1 MNHNY, CDR2 SVGAGI (reference sequence). The V end was cut by 6 bases, the J end by 7 bases, with 10 bases between. The CDR3 loop spans 12 amino acids. DNA of the CDR3: TGTGCCAGCAGCCCGAGCTGGAATGAGCAGTTCTTC. Residues: CASSPSWNEQFF.

J is TRBJ2-2 and V is TRBV2, with 11 bases fitting TRBD2. Germline V gives CDR1 SNHLY, CDR2 FYNNEI. The CDR3 runs 16 residues. The V and J ends lost 7 bases and 2 bases, in that order; junction bases with no gene match: 6. CDR3 DNA sequence: TGTGCCAGCAAACGCGGGACTAGCGGAAACACCGGGGAGCTGTTTTTT. This encodes CASKRGTSGNTGELFF.

This rearrangement joins TRBV4-1 to TRBJ1-5; D is perhaps TRBD1 (5 bases). The CDR3 has 16 residues. V lost 0 bases and J lost 7, with 16 bases in between. Germline V lookup: CDR1 MGHRA, CDR2 YSYEKL. The CDR3, as DNA: TGCGCCAGCAGCCAAGAAGGGCCAGGGACTGGACAGCCCCAGCATTTT. It codes for CASSQEGPGTGQPQHF.

The DNA for the CDR3 is TGTGCCAGTAGTATGTGGGGGGATGGCTACACCTTC. This translates into CASSMWGDGYTF. The chain recombines TRBV19 with TRBJ1-2, with D maybe TRBD1 (5 bases). V lost 3 bases to trimming and J lost 6 bases, with 8 bases between them. CDR3 length: 12 amino acids. Per germline, CDR1 LNHDA and CDR2 SQIVND (reference sequence).

The gene calls are TRBV7-9 and TRBJ2-1; 11 positions match TRBD2. Germline CDR1 is SEHNR and CDR2 is FQNEAQ (reference sequence). The CDR3 is made up of 15 amino acids. The junction had 5 bases not matched to a gene; V was cut back by 3 bases and J by 7 bases. The DNA of the CDR3 is TGTGCCAGCAGCTTGTACGGGACTAGCGGTAATGAGCAGTTCTTC. Its protein is CASSLYGTSGNEQFF.

This clone was found once. The chain has TRBV11-1 and TRBJ1-5; D gene uncertain. Germline V gene data show CDR1 as SGHAT and CDR2 as FQDESV (reference sequence). This CDR3 is 12 amino acids long. Trimming left V 4 bases short and J 8 bases short, with 9 bases between. DNA for the CDR3: TGTGCCAGCAGCTCTCCCGGGAAGCCCCAGCATTTT. This translates into CASSSPGKPQHF.

The rearrangement uses TRBV7-2 and TRBJ2-2; TRBD1 matches at 9 bases. The V gene end was trimmed by 4 bases and the J gene end by 7 bases; junction bases not matched to a gene: 4. CDR1 SGHTA and CDR2 FQGNSA come from the germline V gene. The CDR3 contains 14 residues. The CDR3 is CASSSTGQGGELFF. CDR3 DNA: TGTGCCAGCAGCTCCACGGGACAGGGCGGGGAGCTGTTTTTT.

The DNA of the CDR3 is TGTGCCAGCAGCCCATTCCGACTGGCGGGGGGCAACTATGGCTACACCTTC. It is translated as CASSPFRLAGGNYGYTF. The chain carries TRBV7-2 and TRBJ1-2; D is perhaps TRBD1 (6 bases). CDR1 and CDR2 (germline): SGHTA, FQGNSA. This CDR3 has 17 amino acids. V gave up 5 bases and J gave up 2 bases, with 21 bases separating them.

In DNA form, the CDR3 reads TGTGCCAGTAGTGAAGTACGGGGGCTCCGGGGCGACGAGCAGTACTTC. This gives the protein CASSEVRGLRGDEQYF. This chain connects TRBV19 to TRBJ2-7; TRBD1 or TRBD2 may be the D gene (6 bases each). The length of the CDR3 is 16 residues. Looked up from germline, CDR1 is LNHDA and CDR2 is SQIVND (reference sequence). Trimming left V 5 bases short and J 5 bases short, with 22 bases between.

This clone came up once. V is TRBV9 and J is TRBJ2-3; 7 bases align to TRBD1. With V trimmed by 2 bases and J by 0 bases, 6 bases remained unmatched. The CDR3 is 16 residues long. CDR1 is SGDLS, CDR2 YYNGEE, per germline. This chain's CDR3 is CASSVWTGASTDTQYF. The CDR3 region has the DNA TGTGCCAGCAGCGTCTGGACAGGCGCTAGCACAGATACGCAGTATTTT.

This chain joins TRBV7-9 and TRBJ2-7; 10 nucleotides agree with TRBD2. The ends lost 5 bases at V and 5 bases at J; junction bases unmatched: 0. The germline V gene encodes CDR1 SEHNR and CDR2 FQNEAQ (reference sequence). CDR3 length: 12 amino acids. The CDR3: CASSTSGDEQYF. DNA for the CDR3: TGTGCCAGCAGCACTAGCGGGGACGAGCAGTACTTC.

The chain combines TRBV9 with TRBJ2-7; no clear D. This CDR3 comprises 14 residues. Germline V gene data show CDR1 as SGDLS and CDR2 as YYNGEE. The germline V and J ends were trimmed by 3 bases and 5 bases, with 15 bases remaining between them. Written as DNA, the CDR3 is TGTGCCAGCAGCGGACCCCTGCCCAACGACGAGCAGTACTTC. Translating it yields CASSGPLPNDEQYF.

The genes are TRBV7-2 and TRBJ2-7; D may correspond to TRBD1 or TRBD2 (5 bases each). This CDR3 is built from 15 residues. CDR1 SGHTA and CDR2 FQGNSA come from the germline V gene. V lost 0 bases to trimming and J lost 2 bases, with 11 bases between them. CDR3 in DNA: TGTGCCAGCAGCTTAGCGGGGGAATTCACCTACGAGCAGTACTTC. It is translated as CASSLAGEFTYEQYF.